This TCR beta chain appears in the sequencing data of a study of blood T cell repertoires in COVID-19. Germline V gene data show CDR1 as SGHRS and CDR2 as YFSETQ. V lost 4 bases and J lost 6; bases outside the gene matches: 8. The CDR3 length is 15 residues. TCRdb keeps only in-frame clones here, not all; method: immunoSEQ multiplex PCR. The table includes about 21,000 clones, roughly nine tenths detected once. Sequencing input: peripheral blood. The source is a man aged 70-80 years with acute or convalescent COVID-19. The chain joins TRBV5-1 to TRBJ2-2; 8 nucleotides align to TRBD1. DNA for the CDR3: TGCGCCAGCAGCGGACCGGACAGGGCGGCCGGGGAGCTGTTTTTT. It specifies CASSGPDRAAGELFF.